Listed here are 5 T cell receptor beta chains from one sample, sequenced in a study of radiation and T cells in renal cell carcinoma. Documented time point: blood 4 weeks post-SBRT, at nephrectomy. The treatment here: 15 Gy SBRT to primary tumor, nephrectomy 4 weeks later. Here immunoSEQ multiplex PCR was the method, and the copy in TCRdb shows in-frame clones only, minus some. The repertoire consists of roughly 58,000 clones, with 60% to 85% occurring once and the leading ten covering about 6.8%. This material consisted of blood, taken from a patient whose treatment included radiotherapy and nephrectomy. These receptor sequences come from a man aged 55 to 70 with renal cell carcinoma.

The V gene is TRBV29-1, the J gene TRBJ2-7, with 11 positions matching TRBD2. The CDR3 is 13 amino acids. Germline V lookup: CDR1 SQVTM, CDR2 ANQGSEA. V was pared by 4 bases and J by 7 bases, with 6 bases of the junction left unmatched. The CDR3 nucleotides are TGCAGCGTTGTAATAACTAGCGGGAGTGAGCAGTACGTC. It translates to CSVVITSGSEQYV.

The rearrangement joins TRBV18 to TRBJ2-7; 14 bases agree with TRBD2. From germline, CDR1 is KGHSH and CDR2 LQKENI. V shed 2 bases and J 5 bases; nucleotides not matched to a gene: 5. CDR3 size: 16 residues. The CDR3 sequence is CASSPMKGLAGDEQYV. As DNA, the CDR3 is TGTGCCAGCTCACCAATGAAGGGACTAGCGGGAGACGAGCAGTACGTC.

The chain employs TRBV6-1 and TRBJ1-1; 9 nucleotides agree with TRBD1. This CDR3 region has 14 residues. The V gene end was trimmed by 6 bases and the J gene end by 3 bases; junction bases not matched to a gene: 5. The V gene's germline CDR1 is MNHNS and CDR2 SASEGT. The CDR3 DNA is TGTGCCAGCAGAGGGACAGGGATGCACACTGAAGCTTTCTTT. It specifies CASRGTGMHTEAFF.

The chain employs TRBV7-2 and TRBJ2-1; D is possibly TRBD1 or TRBD2 (6 bases each). V gave up 4 bases and J gave up 10 bases, with 20 bases separating them. CDR1 and CDR2 from the germline V gene are SGHTA and FQGNSA. CDR3 size: 15 residues. CDR3 nucleotide sequence: TGTGCCAGCAGCTCGGGGGCTAGCGCCGTCAGCGAGCAGTTCTTC. Translation gives CASSSGASAVSEQFF.

J is TRBJ2-5 and V is TRBV7-2; TRBD1 might be the D (5 bases). The CDR3 runs 16 residues. In germline, CDR1 is SGHTA, CDR2 FQGNSA. V dropped 5 bases and J dropped 0 bases, with 16 bases sitting between them. The CDR3 here is CASSQGSVRDQETQYF. CDR3 coding DNA: TGTGCCAGCAGCCAAGGGTCAGTCAGGGACCAAGAGACCCAGTACTTC.